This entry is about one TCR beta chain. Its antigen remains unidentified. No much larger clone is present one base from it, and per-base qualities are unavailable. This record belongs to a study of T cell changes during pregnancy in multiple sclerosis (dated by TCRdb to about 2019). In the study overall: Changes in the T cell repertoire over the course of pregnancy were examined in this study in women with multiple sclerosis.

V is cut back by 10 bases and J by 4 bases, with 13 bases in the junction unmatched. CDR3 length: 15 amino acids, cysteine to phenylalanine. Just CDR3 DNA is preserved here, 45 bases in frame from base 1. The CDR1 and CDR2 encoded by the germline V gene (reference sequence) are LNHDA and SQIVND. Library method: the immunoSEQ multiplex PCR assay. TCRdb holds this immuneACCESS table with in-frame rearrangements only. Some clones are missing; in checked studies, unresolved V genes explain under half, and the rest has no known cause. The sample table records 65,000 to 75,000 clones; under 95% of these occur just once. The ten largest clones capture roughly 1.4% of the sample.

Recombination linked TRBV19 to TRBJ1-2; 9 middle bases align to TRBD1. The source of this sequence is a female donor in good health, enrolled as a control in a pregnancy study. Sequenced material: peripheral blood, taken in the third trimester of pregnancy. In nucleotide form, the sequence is TGTGCCACCACAAGCGAGTGGGGACAGGGCTATGGCTACACCTTC. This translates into CATTSEWGQGYGYTF.